These T cell receptor beta chains were read from a single sample in a study of cytomegalovirus exposure and HLA in healthy donors. Clones were read by immunoSEQ multiplex PCR, and TCRdb kept only the in-frame ones, dropping some. The sample lists about 110,000 clones, about 80% occurring once. Sequenced: PBMCs. The receptors come from a woman in her forties or fifties in good health and CMV-seropositive. CDR3s include the opening cysteine and the closing phenylalanine or tryptophan. The order of the fields is D gene, J gene, V gene, clone size, CDR3 protein, CDR3 DNA. The D gene is left open where the match is weak. The listing skips clone size in some rows; elsewhere it reads once, few, many or a size class.

TRBD1	TRBJ2-1	TRBV27	.	CASSLRTGGAEQFF	TGTGCCAGCAGTCTCCGGACAGGGGGGGCTGAGCAGTTCTTC
.	TRBJ1-1	TRBV27	.	CASRRLNTEAFF	TGTGCCAGCAGGCGACTAAACACTGAAGCTTTCTTT
.	TRBJ2-3	TRBV6-1	.	CASSEGLGITDTQYF	TGTGCCAGCAGTGAAGGTCTAGGTATCACAGATACGCAGTATTTT
TRBD2	TRBJ2-7	TRBV14	few	CASSQAGLAGGEQYF	TGTGCCAGCAGCCAAGCCGGACTAGCGGGGGGCGAGCAGTACTTC
TRBD1	TRBJ1-2	TRBV6-1	.	CASSEVDRNNYGYTF	TGTGCCAGCAGTGAAGTGGACAGGAATAACTATGGCTACACCTTC
.	TRBJ1-1	TRBV6-5	.	CASSYSRGRVTEAFF	TGTGCCAGCAGTTACTCAAGGGGGAGGGTCACTGAAGCTTTCTTT
TRBD2	TRBJ2-7	TRBV5-4	.	CASSRSGGSGGGYEQYF	TGTGCCAGCAGCCGGAGTGGGGGCAGCGGGGGGGGATACGAGCAGTACTTC
TRBD2	TRBJ2-1	TRBV7-3	.	CASSQAGGFYNEQFF	TGTGCCAGCAGCCAAGCGGGAGGGTTTTACAATGAGCAGTTCTTC
.	TRBJ2-1	TRBV2	few	CASSRWTRDNEQFF	TGTGCCAGCAGTCGTTGGACGAGGGACAATGAGCAGTTCTTC
TRBD1	TRBJ1-5	TRBV7-2	few	CASSPRQGGNQPQHF	TGTGCCAGCAGCCCTAGACAGGGCGGCAATCAGCCCCAGCATTTT
.	TRBJ1-5	TRBV2	.	CASSAQFEGAQHF	TGTGCCAGCAGTGCCCAGTTTGAGGGGGCCCAGCATTTT
.	TRBJ2-5	TRBV7-2	.	CASSPGAGEETQYF	TGTGCCAGCAGCCCGGGGGCGGGAGAAGAGACCCAGTACTTC
.	TRBJ2-3	TRBV5-1	.	CASSSTGSRISTDTQYF	TGCGCCAGCAGCTCCACAGGGTCCCGGATTAGCACAGATACGCAGTATTTT
.	TRBJ2-7	TRBV11-3	.	CASSPDRASYEQYF	TGTGCCAGCAGCCCGGACAGAGCCTCCTACGAGCAGTACTTC
.	TRBJ2-7	TRBV7-2	.	CASSLDRTDPYEQYF	TGTGCCAGCAGCTTAGACAGGACAGATCCCTACGAGCAGTACTTC
TRBD2	TRBJ2-3	TRBV5-8	.	CASSSDSGRTDTQYF	TGTGCCAGCAGCTCAGATAGCGGGAGGACAGATACGCAGTATTTT
.	TRBJ1-3	TRBV11-2	.	CASSSFDTIYF	TGTGCCAGCAGCTCCTTTGACACCATATATTTT
.	TRBJ1-2	TRBV6-4	.	CASRPTELNYGYTF	TGTGCCAGCAGGCCGACAGAACTTAACTATGGCTACACCTTC
.	TRBJ2-7	TRBV7-9	.	CSSSSSYAEQYF	TGTTCCAGCAGTTCCTCCTATGCGGAGCAGTACTTC
.	TRBJ1-1	TRBV29-1	.	CSVVNQGGAEAFF	TGCAGCGTTGTGAATCAGGGAGGGGCTGAAGCTTTCTTT
.	TRBJ2-3	TRBV9	.	CASSVTTKEMDTQYF	TGTGCCAGCAGCGTAACAACAAAGGAGATGGATACGCAGTATTTT
TRBD2	TRBJ2-7	TRBV7-3	.	CASSRGGSGFYEQYF	TGTGCCAGCAGTCGGGGGGGCTCCGGCTTCTACGAGCAGTACTTC
.	TRBJ2-1	TRBV5-8	once	CASSPDRPNNEQFF	TGTGCCAGCAGCCCAGACAGACCGAATAATGAGCAGTTCTTC
.	TRBJ2-7	TRBV6-5	.	CASSYGQALKYEQYF	TGTGCCAGCAGTTACGGCCAGGCACTCAAATACGAGCAGTACTTC
TRBD1	TRBJ1-5	TRBV2	once	CASSGTTTGGYSNQPQHF	TGTGCCAGCAGCGGCACTACGACAGGGGGTTATAGCAATCAGCCCCAGCATTTT
.	TRBJ2-3	TRBV2	.	CASCRGALPADTQYF	TGTGCCAGCTGCAGGGGGGCCCTTCCCGCAGATACGCAGTATTTT
.	TRBJ1-6	TRBV5-4	.	CAIRTGQNSPLHF	TGTGCCATCCGTACTGGACAGAATTCACCCCTCCACTTT
TRBD1	TRBJ2-7	TRBV2	.	CASRRQGYEQYF	TGTGCCAGCAGACGACAGGGCTACGAGCAGTACTTC
TRBD1	TRBJ1-2	TRBV7-2	few	CASSGSGQAFYGYTF	TGTGCCAGCAGCGGGTCGGGACAGGCGTTCTATGGCTACACCTTC
.	TRBJ2-3	TRBV18	few	CASSPALTDTQYF	TGTGCCAGCTCACCAGCACTCACAGATACGCAGTATTTT
TRBD2	TRBJ2-1	TRBV5-4	.	CASSPPLAGAVNEQFF	TGTGCCAGCAGCCCCCCACTAGCGGGAGCCGTCAATGAGCAGTTCTTC
.	TRBJ1-1	TRBV7-3	.	CASSFQVGTEAFF	TGTGCCAGCAGCTTTCAGGTGGGCACTGAAGCTTTCTTT
.	TRBJ2-3	TRBV4-2	.	CASSQEGGEADTQYF	TGTGCCAGCAGCCAAGAAGGAGGGGAGGCAGATACGCAGTATTTT
TRBD1	TRBJ2-2	TRBV15	.	CATSRADRERVGELFF	TGTGCCACCAGCAGAGCGGACAGGGAGAGGGTCGGGGAGCTGTTTTTT
.	TRBJ1-4	TRBV2	.	CASSADRGKLFF	TGTGCCAGCAGTGCCGACAGAGGAAAACTGTTTTTT
.	TRBJ1-2	TRBV5-6	.	CASSLRGNDMRAYGYTF	TGTGCCAGCAGCTTGAGAGGGAACGATATGAGGGCCTATGGCTACACCTTC
TRBD1	TRBJ2-7	TRBV11-2	.	CASSLIEDRGSYEQYF	TGTGCCAGCAGCTTAATCGAGGACAGGGGCTCCTACGAGCAGTACTTC
.	TRBJ2-1	TRBV21-1	.	CASSKGRDGRRDWHGNEQFF	TGTGCCAGCAGCAAAGGGAGGGACGGCCGGCGGGACTGGCATGGGAATGAGCAGTTCTTC
.	TRBJ2-3	TRBV11-1	.	CASSSAGAGAVYF	TGTGCCAGCAGCTCAGCTGGGGCGGGGGCGGTGTATTTT
TRBD1	TRBJ1-4	TRBV5-1	.	CASSPTGGNEKLFF	TGCGCCAGCAGCCCTACAGGGGGAAATGAAAAACTGTTTTTT